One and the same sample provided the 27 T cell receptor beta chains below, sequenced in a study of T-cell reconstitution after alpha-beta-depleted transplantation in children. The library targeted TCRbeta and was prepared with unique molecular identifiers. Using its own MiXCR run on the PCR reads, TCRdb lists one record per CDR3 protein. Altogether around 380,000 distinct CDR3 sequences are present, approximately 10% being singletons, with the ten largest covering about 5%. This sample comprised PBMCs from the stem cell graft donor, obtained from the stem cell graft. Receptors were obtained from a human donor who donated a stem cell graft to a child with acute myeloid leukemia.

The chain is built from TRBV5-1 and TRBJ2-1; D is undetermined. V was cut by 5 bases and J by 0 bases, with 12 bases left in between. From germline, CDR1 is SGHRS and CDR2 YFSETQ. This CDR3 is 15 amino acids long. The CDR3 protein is CASRMDRSSYNEQFF. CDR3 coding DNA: TGCGCCAGCAGAATGGATAGGAGCTCCTACAATGAGCAGTTCTTC.

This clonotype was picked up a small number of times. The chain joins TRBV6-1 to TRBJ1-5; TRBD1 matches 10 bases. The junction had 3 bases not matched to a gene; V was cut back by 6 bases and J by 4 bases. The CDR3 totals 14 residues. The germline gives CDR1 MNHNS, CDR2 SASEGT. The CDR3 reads CASRGQGGNQPQHF. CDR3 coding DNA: TGTGCCAGCAGAGGACAGGGGGGAAATCAGCCCCAGCATTTT.

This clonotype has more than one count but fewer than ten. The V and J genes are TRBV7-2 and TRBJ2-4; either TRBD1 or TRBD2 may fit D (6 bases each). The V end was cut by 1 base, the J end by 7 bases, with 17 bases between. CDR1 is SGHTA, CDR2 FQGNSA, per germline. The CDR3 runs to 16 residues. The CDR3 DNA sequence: TGTGCCAGCAGCTTAGTAGGGCGGGGTAGGGGGAACATTCAGTACTTC. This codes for CASSLVGRGRGNIQYF.

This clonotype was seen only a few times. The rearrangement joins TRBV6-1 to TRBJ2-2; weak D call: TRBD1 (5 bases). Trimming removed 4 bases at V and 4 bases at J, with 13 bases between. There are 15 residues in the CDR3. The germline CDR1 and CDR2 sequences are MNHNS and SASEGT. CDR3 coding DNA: TGTGCCAGCAGTGTTACCAGGGCGGTCACCGGGGAGCTGTTTTTT. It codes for CASSVTRAVTGELFF.

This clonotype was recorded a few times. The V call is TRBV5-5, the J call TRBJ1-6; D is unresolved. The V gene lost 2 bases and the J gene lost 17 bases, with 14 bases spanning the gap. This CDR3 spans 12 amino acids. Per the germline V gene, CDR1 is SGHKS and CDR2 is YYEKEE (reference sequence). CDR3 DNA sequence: TGTGCCAGCAGCTTCAGCACCGGACTAGTCCACTTT. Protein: CASSFSTGLVHF.

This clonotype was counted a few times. The CDR3 DNA follows: TGTGCCAGCAGTTTAAGGGCCCACCCTGGAAACACCATATATTTT. Protein product: CASSLRAHPGNTIYF. This chain connects TRBV27 to TRBJ1-3; D gene unclear. Per germline, CDR1 MNHEY and CDR2 SMNVEV (reference sequence). Trimming took off 2 bases at V and 2 bases at J, with 10 bases between the two ends. There are 15 residues in the CDR3.

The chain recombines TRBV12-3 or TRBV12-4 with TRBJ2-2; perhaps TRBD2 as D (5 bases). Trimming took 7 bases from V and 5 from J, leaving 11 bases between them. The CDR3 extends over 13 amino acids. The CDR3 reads CASTSPGTGELFF. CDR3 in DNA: TGTGCCAGCACTAGTCCGGGGACCGGGGAGCTGTTTTTT.

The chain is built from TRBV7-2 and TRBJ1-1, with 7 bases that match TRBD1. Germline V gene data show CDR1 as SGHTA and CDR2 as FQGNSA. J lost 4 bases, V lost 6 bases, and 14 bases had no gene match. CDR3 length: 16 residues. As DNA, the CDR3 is TGTGCCAGCAGGATGAACAGGGGTTCCCGTAGCACTGAAGCTTTCTTT. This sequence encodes CASRMNRGSRSTEAFF.

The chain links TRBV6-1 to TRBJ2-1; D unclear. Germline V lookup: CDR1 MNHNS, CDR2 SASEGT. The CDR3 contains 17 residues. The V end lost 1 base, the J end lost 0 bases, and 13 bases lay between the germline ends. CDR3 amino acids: CASSEESGGSSYNEQFF. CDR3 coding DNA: TGTGCCAGCAGTGAAGAATCGGGCGGAAGCTCCTACAATGAGCAGTTCTTC.

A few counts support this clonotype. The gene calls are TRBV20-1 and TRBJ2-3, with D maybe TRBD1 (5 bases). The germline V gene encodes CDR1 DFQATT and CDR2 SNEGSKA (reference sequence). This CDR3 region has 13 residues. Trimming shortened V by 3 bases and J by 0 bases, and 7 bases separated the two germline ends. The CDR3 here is CSASRVSTDTQYF. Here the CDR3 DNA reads TGCAGTGCTAGCAGGGTTAGCACAGATACGCAGTATTTT.

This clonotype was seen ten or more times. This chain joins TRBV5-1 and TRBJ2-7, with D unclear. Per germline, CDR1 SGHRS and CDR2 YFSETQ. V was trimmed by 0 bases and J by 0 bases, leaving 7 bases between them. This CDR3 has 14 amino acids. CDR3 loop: CASSLVATSYEQYF. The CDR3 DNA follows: TGCGCCAGCAGCTTGGTAGCCACCTCCTACGAGCAGTACTTC. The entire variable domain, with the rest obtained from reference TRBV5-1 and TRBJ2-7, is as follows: KAGVTQTPRYLIKTRGQQVTLSCSPISGHRSVSWYQQTPGQGLQFLFEYFSETQRNKGNFPGRFSGRQFSNSRSEMNVSTLELGDSALYLCASSLVATSYEQYFGPGTRLTVT.

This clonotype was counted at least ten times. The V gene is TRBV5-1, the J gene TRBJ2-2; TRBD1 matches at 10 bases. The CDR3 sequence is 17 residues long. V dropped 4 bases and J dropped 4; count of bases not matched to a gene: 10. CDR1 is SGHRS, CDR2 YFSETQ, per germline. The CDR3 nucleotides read TGCGCCAGCAGCAAATCCGGGACAGGGGCGGTCACCGGGGAGCTGTTTTTT. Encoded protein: CASSKSGTGAVTGELFF.

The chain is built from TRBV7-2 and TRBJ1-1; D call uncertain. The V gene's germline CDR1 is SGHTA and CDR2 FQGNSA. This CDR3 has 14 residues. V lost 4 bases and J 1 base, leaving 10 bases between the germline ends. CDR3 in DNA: TGTGCCAGCAGCTCGGGAGTGGGGAACACTGAAGCTTTCTTT. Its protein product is CASSSGVGNTEAFF.

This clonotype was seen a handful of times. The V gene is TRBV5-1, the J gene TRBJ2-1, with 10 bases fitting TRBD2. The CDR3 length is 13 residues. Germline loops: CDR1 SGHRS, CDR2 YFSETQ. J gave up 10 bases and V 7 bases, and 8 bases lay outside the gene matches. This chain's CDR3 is CASGAGGMGEQFF. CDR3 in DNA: TGCGCCAGCGGAGCGGGGGGGATGGGGGAGCAGTTCTTC.

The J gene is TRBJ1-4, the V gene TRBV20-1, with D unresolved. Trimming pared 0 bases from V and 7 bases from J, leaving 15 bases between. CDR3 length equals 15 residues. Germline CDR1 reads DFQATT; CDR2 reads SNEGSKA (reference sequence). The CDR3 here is CSARDARAVIEKLFF. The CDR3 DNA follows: TGCAGTGCTAGAGATGCGAGGGCAGTGATTGAAAAACTGTTTTTT.

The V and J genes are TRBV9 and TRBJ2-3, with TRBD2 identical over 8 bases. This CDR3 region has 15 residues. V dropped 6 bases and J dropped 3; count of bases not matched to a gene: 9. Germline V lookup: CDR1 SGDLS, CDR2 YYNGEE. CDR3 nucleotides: TGTGCCAGCACCACCCGGGGGGGGCCTACAGATACGCAGTATTTT. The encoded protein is CASTTRGGPTDTQYF.

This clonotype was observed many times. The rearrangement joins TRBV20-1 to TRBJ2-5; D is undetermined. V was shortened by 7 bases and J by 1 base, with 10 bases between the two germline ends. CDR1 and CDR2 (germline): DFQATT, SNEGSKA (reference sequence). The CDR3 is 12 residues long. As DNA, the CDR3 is TGCAGTGTCGGCACTTCCCAAGAGACCCAGTACTTC. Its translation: CSVGTSQETQYF.

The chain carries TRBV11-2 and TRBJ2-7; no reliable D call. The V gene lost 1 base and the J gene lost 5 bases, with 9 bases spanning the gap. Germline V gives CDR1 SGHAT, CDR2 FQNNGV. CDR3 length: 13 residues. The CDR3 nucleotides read TGTGCCAGCAGCTTAGGGATTGGGGACGAGCAGTACGTC. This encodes CASSLGIGDEQYV.

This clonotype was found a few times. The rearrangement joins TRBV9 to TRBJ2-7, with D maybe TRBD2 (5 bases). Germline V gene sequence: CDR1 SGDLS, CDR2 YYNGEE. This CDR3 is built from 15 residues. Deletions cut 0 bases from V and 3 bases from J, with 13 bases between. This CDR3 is CASSVATGSGYEQYF. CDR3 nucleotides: TGTGCCAGCAGCGTAGCTACGGGGTCGGGCTACGAGCAGTACTTC.

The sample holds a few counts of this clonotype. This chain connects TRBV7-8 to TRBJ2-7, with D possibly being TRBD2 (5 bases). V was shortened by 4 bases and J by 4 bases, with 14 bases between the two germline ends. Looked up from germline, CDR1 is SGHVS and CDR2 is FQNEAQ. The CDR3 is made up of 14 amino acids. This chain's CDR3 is CASSWSGTVYEQYF. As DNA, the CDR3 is TGTGCCAGCAGCTGGAGCGGAACTGTTTACGAGCAGTACTTC.

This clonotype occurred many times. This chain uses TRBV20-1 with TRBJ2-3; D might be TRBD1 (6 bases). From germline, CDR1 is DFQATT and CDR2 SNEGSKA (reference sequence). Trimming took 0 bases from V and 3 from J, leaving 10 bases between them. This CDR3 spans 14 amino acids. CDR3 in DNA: TGCAGTGCTAGAGATGGCGACAGGACAGATACGCAGTATTTT. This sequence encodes CSARDGDRTDTQYF.

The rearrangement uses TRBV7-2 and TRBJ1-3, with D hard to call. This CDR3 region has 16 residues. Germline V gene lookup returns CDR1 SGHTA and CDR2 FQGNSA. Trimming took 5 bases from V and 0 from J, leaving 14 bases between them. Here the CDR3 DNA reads TGTGCCAGCAGCCTTCGGATGAAGAGCTCTGGAAACACCATATATTTT. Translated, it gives CASSLRMKSSGNTIYF.

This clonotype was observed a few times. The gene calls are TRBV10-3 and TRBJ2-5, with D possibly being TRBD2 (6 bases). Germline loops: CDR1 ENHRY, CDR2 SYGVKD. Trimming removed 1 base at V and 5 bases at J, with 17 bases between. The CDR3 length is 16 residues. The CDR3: CAISEFRDLSSETQYF. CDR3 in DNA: TGTGCCATCAGTGAGTTCCGGGACTTAAGCAGCGAGACCCAGTACTTC.

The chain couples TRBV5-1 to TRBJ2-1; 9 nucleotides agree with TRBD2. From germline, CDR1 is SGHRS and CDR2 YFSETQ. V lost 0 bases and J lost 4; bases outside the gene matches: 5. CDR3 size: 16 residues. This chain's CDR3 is CASSLVATSGYNEQFF. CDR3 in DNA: TGCGCCAGCAGCTTGGTGGCGACTAGCGGTTACAATGAGCAGTTCTTC.

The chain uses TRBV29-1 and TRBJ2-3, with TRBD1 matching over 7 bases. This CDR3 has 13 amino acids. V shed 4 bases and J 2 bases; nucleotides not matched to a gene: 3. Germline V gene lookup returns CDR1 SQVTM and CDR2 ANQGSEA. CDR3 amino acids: CSVAGQYTDTQYF. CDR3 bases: TGCAGCGTTGCGGGACAGTACACAGATACGCAGTATTTT.

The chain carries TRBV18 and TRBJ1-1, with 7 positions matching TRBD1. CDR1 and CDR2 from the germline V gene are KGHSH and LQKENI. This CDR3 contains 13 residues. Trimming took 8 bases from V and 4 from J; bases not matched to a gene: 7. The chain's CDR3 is CASTIDRVTEAFF. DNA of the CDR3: TGTGCCAGCACGATCGACAGGGTCACTGAAGCTTTCTTT.

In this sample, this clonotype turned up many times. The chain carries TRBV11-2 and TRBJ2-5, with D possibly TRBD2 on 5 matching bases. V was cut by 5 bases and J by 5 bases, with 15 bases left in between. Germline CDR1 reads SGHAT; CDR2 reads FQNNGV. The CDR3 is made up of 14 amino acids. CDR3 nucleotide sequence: TGTGCCAGCAGCGCCGGGGTGTTAAGGGAGACCCAGTACTTC. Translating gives CASSAGVLRETQYF. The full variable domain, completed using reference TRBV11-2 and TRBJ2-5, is EAGVAQSPRYKIIEKRQSVAFWCNPISGHATLYWYQQILGQGPKLLIQFQNNGVVDDSQLPKDRFSAERLKGVDSTLKIQPAKLEDSAVYLCASSAGVLRETQYFGPGTRLLVL.